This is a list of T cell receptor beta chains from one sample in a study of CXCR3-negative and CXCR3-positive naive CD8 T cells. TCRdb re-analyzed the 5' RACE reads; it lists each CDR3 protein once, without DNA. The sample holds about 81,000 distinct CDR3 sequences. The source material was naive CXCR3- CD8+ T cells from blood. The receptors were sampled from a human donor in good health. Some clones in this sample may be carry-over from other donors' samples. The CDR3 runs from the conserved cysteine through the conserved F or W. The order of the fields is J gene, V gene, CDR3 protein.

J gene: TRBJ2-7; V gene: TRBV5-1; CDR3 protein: CASRYSVGQEQYF
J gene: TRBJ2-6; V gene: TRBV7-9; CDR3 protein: CASSPGGRGANVLTF
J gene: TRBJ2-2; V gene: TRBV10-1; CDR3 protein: CASRPFTNTGELFF
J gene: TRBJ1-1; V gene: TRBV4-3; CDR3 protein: CASSQVWEGGLTEAFF
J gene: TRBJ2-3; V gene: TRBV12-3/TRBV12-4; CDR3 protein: CASSVYRGRTDTQYF
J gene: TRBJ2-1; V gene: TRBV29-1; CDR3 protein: CSVEVRGARFDEQFF
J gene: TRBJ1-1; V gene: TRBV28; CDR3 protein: CASSFSSGYTEAFF
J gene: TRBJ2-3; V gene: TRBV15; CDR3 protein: CATSSDRGRTDTQYF
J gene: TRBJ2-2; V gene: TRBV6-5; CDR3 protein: CASSYSEEFGGELFF
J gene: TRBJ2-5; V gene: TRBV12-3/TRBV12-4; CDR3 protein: CASSSLKTGGLGETQYF
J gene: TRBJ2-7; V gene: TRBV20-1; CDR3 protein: CSARDLRASGRDTYEQYF
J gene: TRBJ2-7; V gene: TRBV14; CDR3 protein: CASSPGWQGLYEQYF
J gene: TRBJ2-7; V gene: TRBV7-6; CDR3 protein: CASRGGGYEQYF
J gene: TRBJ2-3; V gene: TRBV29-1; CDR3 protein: CSASGGLDTDTQYF
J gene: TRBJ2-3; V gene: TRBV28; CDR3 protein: CASSDRILLPQYF
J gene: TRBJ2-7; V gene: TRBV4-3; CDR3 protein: CASSHGQGSYEQYF
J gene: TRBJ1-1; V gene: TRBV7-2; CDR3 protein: CASSPDSLRDNTEAFF
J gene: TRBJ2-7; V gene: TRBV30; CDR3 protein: CACGEGAYEQYF
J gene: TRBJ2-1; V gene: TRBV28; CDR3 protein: CASSTRDSSYNEQFF
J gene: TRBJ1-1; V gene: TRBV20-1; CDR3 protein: CSAKTGDRGEAFF
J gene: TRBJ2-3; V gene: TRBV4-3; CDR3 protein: CASSQEVRAQAKQYF
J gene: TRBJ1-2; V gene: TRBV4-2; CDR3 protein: CASSQEIRGAANYGYTF
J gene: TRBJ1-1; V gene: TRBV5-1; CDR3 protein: CASSYWTGGDTEAFF
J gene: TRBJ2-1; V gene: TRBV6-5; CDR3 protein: CASSYSGASSGRDNEQFF
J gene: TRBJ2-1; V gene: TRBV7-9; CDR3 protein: CASSLPELNEQFF
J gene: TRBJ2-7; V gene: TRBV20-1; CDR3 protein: CSARDPFYTSSYYEQYF
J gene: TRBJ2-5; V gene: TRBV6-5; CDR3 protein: CASTVIGGRETQYF
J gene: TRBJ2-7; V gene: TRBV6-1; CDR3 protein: CASTLTGTGGSYEQYF
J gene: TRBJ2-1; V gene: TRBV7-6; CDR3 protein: CASSLEPGTQGPAGLSSYNEQFF
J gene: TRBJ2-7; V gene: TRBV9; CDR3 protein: CASSAGTSDYEQYF
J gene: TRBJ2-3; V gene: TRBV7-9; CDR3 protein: CASSLMADTQYF
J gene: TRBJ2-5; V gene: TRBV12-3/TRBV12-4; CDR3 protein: CASSPERGKSQETQYF
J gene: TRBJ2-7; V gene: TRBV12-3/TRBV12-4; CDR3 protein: CASTPAPYEQYF
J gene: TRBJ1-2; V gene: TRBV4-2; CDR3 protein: CASSQEGYGYTF
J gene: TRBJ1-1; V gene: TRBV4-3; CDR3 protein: CASSHDRDLGTEAFF
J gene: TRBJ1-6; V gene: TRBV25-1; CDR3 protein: CAGSTDLSSPLHF
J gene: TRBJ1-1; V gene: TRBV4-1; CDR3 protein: CASSQIGQRNTEAFF
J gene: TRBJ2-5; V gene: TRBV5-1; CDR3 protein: CASSSGEETQYF
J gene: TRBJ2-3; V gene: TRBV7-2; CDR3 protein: CASSLDEWGGLTDTQYF
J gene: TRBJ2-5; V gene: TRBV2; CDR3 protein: CASSIEETQYF
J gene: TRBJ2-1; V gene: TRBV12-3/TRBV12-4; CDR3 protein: CASSSLAGEGSYNEQFF
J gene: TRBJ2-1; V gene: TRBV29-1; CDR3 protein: CSGTGNSYNEQFF
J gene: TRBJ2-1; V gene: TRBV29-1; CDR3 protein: CSALVYNEQFF
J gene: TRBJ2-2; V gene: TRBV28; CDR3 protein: CASSNRINTGELFF
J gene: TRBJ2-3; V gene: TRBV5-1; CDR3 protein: CASSPGRFSTDTQYF
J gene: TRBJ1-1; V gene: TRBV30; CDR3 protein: CAWSVGQNTEAFF
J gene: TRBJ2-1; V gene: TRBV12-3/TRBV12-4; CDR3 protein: CASSLTLAGANNEQFF
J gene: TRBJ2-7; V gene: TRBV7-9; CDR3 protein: CASSHPWQGAGYEQYF
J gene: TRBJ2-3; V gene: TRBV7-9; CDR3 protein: CASSLKGTDTQYF
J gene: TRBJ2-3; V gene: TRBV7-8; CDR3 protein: CASSLVGVDTQYF
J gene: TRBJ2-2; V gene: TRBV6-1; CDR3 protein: CASMMTSPGGELFF
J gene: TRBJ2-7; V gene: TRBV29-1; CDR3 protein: CSVELRDREAYEQYF
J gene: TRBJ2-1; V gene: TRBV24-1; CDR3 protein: CATSDLEPGSEQFF
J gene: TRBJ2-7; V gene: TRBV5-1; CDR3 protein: CASSQGLGTYEQYF